The following is a TCR beta chain sequence with its context. The antigen it recognizes is unknown. Base qualities are missing; no much larger clone stands one base away. Between the V and J ends, shortened by 1 base and 5 bases respectively, the junction contains 8 bases. The CDR3 covers 12 residues, taking in both the cysteine and the phenylalanine. Solely the CDR3 DNA is kept, with 36 bases framed from the first base. The germline V gene (reference sequence) specifies GTSNPN as CDR1 and SVGIG as CDR2. The data originate from a study of T cell changes during pregnancy in multiple sclerosis (dated by TCRdb to about 2019). Background for the entire study: The study examined how the T cell repertoire changed over the course of pregnancy in women with multiple sclerosis.

Library preparation was by the immunoSEQ multiplex PCR assay. TCRdb mirrors the immuneACCESS table, restricted to in-frame sequences. Some clones are absent from its copies; in checked studies, under half trace to an unresolved V gene, and the reason for the others is unknown. Counted in this sample were tens of thousands of clones; just over 90% of them appeared once. The leading ten clones occupy approximately 1.2% of the sample. The sample here was peripheral blood, taken in the third trimester of pregnancy. The TCR was taken from a female donor with multiple sclerosis, enrolled in a pregnancy study. The sequence joins TRBV30 to TRBJ2-5; the D gene is perhaps TRBD1, from 5 matching bases. In nucleotides, the sequence is TGTGCCTGGAGTGCTTCAGGGGAGACCCAGTACTTC. It is translated as CAWSASGETQYF. The CDR3, completed at both ends by the reference TRBV30 and TRBJ2-5 genes, gives the full variable domain SQTIHQWPATLVQPVGSPLSLECTVEGTSNPNLYWYRQAAGRGLQLLFYSVGIGQISSEVPQNLSASRPQDRQFILSSKKLLLSDSGFYLCAWSASGETQYFGPGTRLLVL.